This is a list of T cell receptor beta chains from one sample in a study of cytomegalovirus exposure and HLA in healthy donors. Method: immunoSEQ multiplex PCR; TCRdb's copy keeps in-frame clones and lacks some. The profile shows approximately 220,000 clones, about 80% of them singletons. The sample was PBMCs. The receptor source for this set is a man aged 18 to 30 in good health and CMV-seronegative. Each CDR3 is given with its conserved first and last residue. A D gene is named only where the DNA matches it firmly. Rows may omit the clone size; those that give it use once, few, many or a size class.

d_gene,j_gene,v_gene,abundance,CDR3nt,CDR3aa
TRBD2,TRBJ2-7,TRBV29-1,NA,TGCAGCGCGTCTAGCGGGTCCTCGTACGAGCAGTACTTC,CSASSGSSYEQYF
TRBD1,TRBJ2-2,TRBV5-1,once,TGCGCCAGCAGCGTAAGCCCCGGGACAGGGAAAACCGGGGAGCTGTTTTTT,CASSVSPGTGKTGELFF
TRBD2,TRBJ2-7,TRBV30,NA,TGTGCCTGGAGCGGCAGGGGTTATAGCGGGAGGAAATACGAGCAGTACTTC,CAWSGRGYSGRKYEQYF
NA,TRBJ1-3,TRBV19,NA,TGTGCCAGTAGACGCGAGTCTGGAAACACCATATATTTT,CASRRESGNTIYF
NA,TRBJ2-7,TRBV19,NA,TGTGCCAGTAGTTTGGACAGCACCTACGAGCAGTACTTC,CASSLDSTYEQYF
NA,TRBJ1-4,TRBV30,few,TGTGCCTGTTCCTATGGCTCAGGACTGGAAAAACTGTTTTTT,CACSYGSGLEKLFF
TRBD2,TRBJ2-1,TRBV7-6,few,TGTGCCAGCAGCACAACGGGACTAGATTACAATGAGCAGTTCTTC,CASSTTGLDYNEQFF
NA,TRBJ2-4,TRBV18,NA,TGTGCCAGCTCCCCCGGGGTCGACAAAAACATTCAGTACTTC,CASSPGVDKNIQYF
TRBD1,TRBJ2-2,TRBV27,NA,TGTGCCAGCAGTCCTACAGGGGCGCAATTCTCCGGGGAGCTGTTTTTT,CASSPTGAQFSGELFF
TRBD2,TRBJ2-1,TRBV10-1,NA,TGCGCCAGCAGGGAGCTAGCGGGAGTGGGTGAGCAGTTCTTC,CASRELAGVGEQFF
TRBD2,TRBJ2-1,TRBV30,NA,TGTGCCTGGAGAAAGGGGACTAGCGGGAGGGCCTACAATGAGCAGTTCTTC,CAWRKGTSGRAYNEQFF
TRBD1,TRBJ1-2,TRBV6-1,NA,TGTGCCAGCGGGGGTAGGGGGCCCTGGTATGGCTACACCTTC,CASGGRGPWYGYTF
TRBD1,TRBJ1-1,TRBV30,NA,TGTGCCTGGAACCACAGGGGCCAGAAAGTGAACACTGAAGCTTTCTTT,CAWNHRGQKVNTEAFF
NA,TRBJ2-1,TRBV5-1,NA,TGCGCCAGCAGCTTAGACCCGACTAGTAACAATGAGCAGTTCTTC,CASSLDPTSNNEQFF
TRBD2,TRBJ2-1,TRBV10-1,NA,TGCGCCAGCACCGCCGGGACTAGCGGGACCAATGAGCAGTTCTTC,CASTAGTSGTNEQFF
NA,TRBJ2-3,TRBV7-6,NA,TGTGCCAGCAGCTCTGCGGGACGGCTAAACACAGATACGCAGTATTTT,CASSSAGRLNTDTQYF
NA,TRBJ1-1,TRBV28,NA,TGTGCCAGCAGGAGGACAGCGAACACTGAAGCTTTCTTT,CASRRTANTEAFF
NA,TRBJ1-1,TRBV6-5,NA,TGTGCCAGCAGTTATCGGGACAAGAACACTGAAGCTTTCTTT,CASSYRDKNTEAFF
TRBD2,TRBJ2-7,TRBV7-9,NA,TGTGCCAGCAGCCACCCACTAGCGGACTCCTACGAGCAGTACTTC,CASSHPLADSYEQYF
TRBD1,TRBJ1-4,TRBV27,NA,TGTGCCAGCAGTTTATTGGGGACAGGTAACGAAAAACTGTTTTTT,CASSLLGTGNEKLFF
NA,TRBJ1-2,TRBV2,once,TGTGCCAGCAGTGGTCTGGGGGCGAGTGACTATGGCTACACCTTC,CASSGLGASDYGYTF